This TCR beta chain appears in the sequencing data of a study of tumor-infiltrating lymphocytes in oesophageal squamous cell carcinoma. V lost 4 bases and J lost 4; bases outside the gene matches: 1. The CDR3 spans 13 residues. Germline loops: CDR1 SGHTA, CDR2 FQGNSA. This clonotype is labeled as medium-sized. One entry per CDR3 protein results from TCRdb running MiXCR on the PCR reads. Among 15,000 to 20,000 distinct CDR3 sequences listed, 44% were seen once. Input material: blood. V usage is TRBV7-2 and J usage is TRBJ1-2; 9 nucleotides match TRBD1. This TCR came from a female donor with esophageal squamous cell carcinoma. Here the CDR3 DNA reads TGTGCCAGCAGCTCGGGACAGGGCTATGGCTACACCTTC. Protein sequence: CASSSGQGYGYTF. Full variable domain (outside the CDR3, taken from reference TRBV7-2 and TRBJ1-2): GAGVSQSPSNKVTEKGKDVELRCDPISGHTALYWYRQSLGQGLEFLIYFQGNSAPDKSGLPSDRFSAERTGGSVSTLTIQRTQQEDSAVYLCASSSGQGYGYTFGSGTRLTVV.